The 18 T cell receptor beta chains in this list originate from one sample, sequenced in a study of blood T cell repertoires in COVID-19. The assay was immunoSEQ multiplex PCR, and TCRdb's table has in-frame clones only and misses some. The sample has 150,000 to 200,000 clones, more than 60% seen once; the top ten hold approximately 3%. Sequenced input: peripheral blood. Receptors were obtained from a man aged 70 or older with acute or convalescent COVID-19.

Concerning this clone itself: This specimen includes other DNA sequences encoding the same CDR3. The rearrangement links TRBV7-9 to TRBJ2-3; 14 bases align to TRBD2. The V segment lost 9 bases and the J segment 5 bases; nucleotides outside the gene matches: 7. The germline V gene has CDR1 SEHNR and CDR2 FQNEAQ (reference sequence). The CDR3 loop spans 15 amino acids. The CDR3 region is CASSLGLAGGDTQYF. CDR3 sequence (DNA): TGTGCCAGTTCACTCGGACTAGCGGGGGGAGATACGCAGTATTTT.

The rearrangement links TRBV28 to TRBJ2-3, with D maybe TRBD2 (5 bases). Germline CDR1 and CDR2: MDHEN and SYDVKM. Trimming pared 3 bases from V and 5 bases from J, leaving 12 bases between. The CDR3 loop spans 14 amino acids. Written as DNA, the CDR3 is TGTGCCAGCAGTTTGCCATCGGCGGGAGATACGCAGTATTTT. Translation gives CASSLPSAGDTQYF.

This clone is a singleton in its sample. This rearrangement joins TRBV6-2 or TRBV6-3 to TRBJ2-7; 7 bases match TRBD1. The V and J ends lost 6 bases and 7 bases, in that order; junction bases with no gene match: 15. The CDR3 spans 15 residues. From germline, CDR1 is MNHEY and CDR2 SVGEGT. The CDR3 DNA sequence: TGTGCCAGCAGCGACCCCCGACAGGGACCGAGAGAGCAGTACTTC. Its translation: CASSDPRQGPREQYF.

The V gene is TRBV5-4, the J gene TRBJ2-5; TRBD2 matches 12 bases. The CDR3 length is 15 residues. With 4 bases clipped from V and 7 bases from J, the junction kept 8 bases outside the gene matches. Germline CDR1 SGHNT, CDR2 YYREEE (reference sequence). CDR3 in DNA: TGTGCCAGCAGCCCTAGCGGGGGGGCCTATCGGACCCAGTACTTC. This gives the protein CASSPSGGAYRTQYF.

Concerning this clone itself: One junction end does not reproduce the germline sequence, and a read error may be involved. V and J are TRBV5-1 and TRBJ2-5, with D perhaps matching TRBD2 (6 bases). Germline CDR1 SGHRS, CDR2 YFSETQ. The length of the CDR3 is 15 residues. The CDR3 DNA sequence: TGCGCCAGCAGCTCCACCGGGACTCCCTCAGAGGCCCAGTACTTC. It yields the protein CASSSTGTPSEAQYF.

As DNA, the CDR3 is TGTGCCAGCAGCTTAGGGACAGGGGACGGCGAGACCCAGTACTTC. This translates into CASSLGTGDGETQYF. The V gene is TRBV7-9, the J gene TRBJ2-5, with 9 bases identical to TRBD1. This CDR3 is 15 amino acids long. Germline loops: CDR1 SEHNR, CDR2 FQNEAQ (reference sequence). The junction had 5 bases not matched to a gene; V was cut back by 1 base and J by 5 bases.

Only a few counts were recorded for this clone. The V call is TRBV27, the J call TRBJ2-2; D possibly corresponds to TRBD1 (5 bases). Trimming shortened V by 6 bases and J by 1 base, and 12 bases separated the two germline ends. The CDR3 consists of 15 residues. CDR1 is MNHEY, CDR2 SMNVEV, per germline (reference sequence). This CDR3 is CASSDSGLNTGELFF. CDR3 coding DNA: TGTGCCAGCAGCGACTCAGGGTTGAACACCGGGGAGCTGTTTTTT.

The rearrangement joins TRBV13 to TRBJ2-7; 7 bases line up with TRBD2. The J segment lost 5 bases and the V segment lost 2 bases, leaving 18 bases of the junction unmatched. CDR1 PRHDT and CDR2 FYEKMQ come from the germline V gene (reference sequence). The CDR3 runs 18 residues. The CDR3: CASSLSTPFSGGGNEQYF. The CDR3 DNA is TGTGCCAGCAGCTTATCCACCCCTTTTAGTGGGGGGGGGAACGAGCAGTACTTC.

This sequence joins TRBV11-3 and TRBJ2-5, with 7 positions matching TRBD2. V shed 6 bases and J 4 bases; nucleotides not matched to a gene: 17. This CDR3 has 17 residues. From germline, CDR1 is SGHNT and CDR2 YENEEA. DNA of the CDR3: TGTGCCAGCAGTCCTTTAGATCGGTGGGTAGCGGGAGAGACCCAGTACTTC. Translated, it gives CASSPLDRWVAGETQYF.

The CDR3 protein is CASSSDRNVMNTEAFF. CDR3 DNA: TGTGCCAGCAGCTCGGACAGAAATGTGATGAACACTGAAGCTTTCTTT. The V gene is TRBV7-6, the J gene TRBJ1-1; D may be TRBD1 (6 bases). The CDR3 extends over 16 amino acids. Germline V gene lookup returns CDR1 SGHVS and CDR2 FNYEAQ. The V end was cut by 4 bases, the J end by 0 bases, with 15 bases between.

The chain links TRBV10-2 to TRBJ1-1; 11 positions match TRBD1. With 5 bases clipped from V and 6 bases from J, the junction kept 8 bases outside the gene matches. The CDR3 is made up of 15 amino acids. From germline, CDR1 is WSHSY and CDR2 SAAADI. CDR3 in amino acids: CASSFAGTGGAEAFF. CDR3 sequence (DNA): TGCGCCAGCAGTTTCGCAGGGACAGGGGGGGCTGAAGCTTTCTTT.

The gene calls are TRBV9 and TRBJ1-1, with D perhaps TRBD1 (6 bases). V was trimmed by 4 bases and J by 0 bases, leaving 10 bases between them. Germline-derived CDR1 and CDR2 are SGDLS and YYNGEE. CDR3 length: 14 amino acids. CDR3 protein: CASSSRQVNTEAFF. The CDR3 region has the DNA TGTGCCAGCAGCTCGCGACAGGTGAACACTGAAGCTTTCTTT.

V is TRBV5-4 and J is TRBJ2-2, with 13 bases that match TRBD2. The J segment lost 9 bases and the V segment lost 4 bases, leaving 9 bases of the junction unmatched. This CDR3 comprises 16 residues. Germline V lookup: CDR1 SGHNT, CDR2 YYREEE (reference sequence). The CDR3 protein is CASSERLAGGRRELFF. In nucleotides, the CDR3 is TGTGCCAGCAGCGAACGACTAGCGGGAGGCCGAAGGGAGCTGTTTTTT.

This rearrangement joins TRBV6-5 to TRBJ2-7; TRBD1 is a possible D gene (6 bases). The germline V and J ends were trimmed by 0 bases and 12 bases, with 21 bases remaining between them. The CDR3 has 15 amino acids. Per the germline V gene, CDR1 is MNHEY and CDR2 is SVGAGI. The CDR3 reads CASSYSGASQGRVYF. CDR3 DNA: TGTGCCAGCAGTTACTCGGGGGCTAGTCAGGGTCGGGTGTACTTC.

The chain links TRBV3-1 (or the pseudogene TRBV3-2) to TRBJ1-5; tentatively, D is TRBD1 (5 bases). Germline V gives CDR1 LGHDT, CDR2 YNNKEL (reference sequence). V shed 0 bases and J shed 1 base, with 10 bases lying between them. CDR3 length: 16 residues. The CDR3 DNA follows: TGTGCCAGCAGCCAAGATCCAGGGAAGAGCAATCAGCCCCAGCATTTT. This gives the protein CASSQDPGKSNQPQHF.

The rearrangement joins TRBV28 to TRBJ2-1, with 10 bases lining up with TRBD2. The CDR3 is 16 residues long. V lost 1 base, J lost 4 bases, and 4 bases stayed unmatched. Germline V lookup: CDR1 MDHEN, CDR2 SYDVKM. DNA for the CDR3: TGTGCCAGCAGTTTATCTCTAGCGGGAGCTTACAATGAGCAGTTCTTC. Its translation is CASSLSLAGAYNEQFF.

The chain joins TRBV6-5 to TRBJ1-1; weak D call: TRBD1 (5 bases). Deletions cut 4 bases from V and 1 base from J, with 10 bases between. The CDR3 covers 14 residues. Germline V lookup: CDR1 MNHEY, CDR2 SVGAGI. CDR3 amino acids: CASSSGQGNTEAFF. The CDR3 DNA reads TGTGCCAGCAGTTCCGGCCAGGGGAACACTGAAGCTTTCTTT.

V is TRBV5-1 and J is TRBJ1-1, with 8 bases fitting TRBD1. The germline V gene has CDR1 SGHRS and CDR2 YFSETQ. This CDR3 spans 15 amino acids. Trimming removed 4 bases from V and 1 base from J; junction bases left unmatched: 6. The CDR3 DNA reads as TGCGCCAGCAGCCCACGACAGGGGCCGAACACTGAAGCTTTCTTT. The encoded protein is CASSPRQGPNTEAFF. The whole variable domain, filled in from reference TRBV5-1 and TRBJ1-1, reads KAGVTQTPRYLIKTRGQQVTLSCSPISGHRSVSWYQQTPGQGLQFLFEYFSETQRNKGNFPGRFSGRQFSNSRSEMNVSTLELGDSALYLCASSPRQGPNTEAFFGQGTRLTVV.